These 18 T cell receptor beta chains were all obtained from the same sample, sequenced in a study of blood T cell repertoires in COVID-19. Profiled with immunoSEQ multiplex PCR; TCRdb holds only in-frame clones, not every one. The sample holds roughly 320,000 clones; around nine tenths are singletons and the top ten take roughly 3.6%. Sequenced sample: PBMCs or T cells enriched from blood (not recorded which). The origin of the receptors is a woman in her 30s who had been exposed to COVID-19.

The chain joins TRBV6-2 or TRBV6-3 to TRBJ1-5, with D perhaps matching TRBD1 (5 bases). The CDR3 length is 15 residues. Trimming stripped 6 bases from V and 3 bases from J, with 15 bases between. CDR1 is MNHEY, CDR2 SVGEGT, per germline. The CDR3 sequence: CASSLTATDNQPQHF. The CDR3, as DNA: TGTGCCAGCAGCCTGACAGCGACGGACAATCAGCCCCAGCATTTT.

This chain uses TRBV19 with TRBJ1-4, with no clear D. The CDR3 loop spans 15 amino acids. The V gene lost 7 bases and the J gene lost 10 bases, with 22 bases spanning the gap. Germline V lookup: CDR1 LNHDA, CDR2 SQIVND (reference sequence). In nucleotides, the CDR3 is TGTGCCAGTACCACCGCAGCGGGCGTGGTGGGAAAACTGTTTTTT. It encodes CASTTAAGVVGKLFF.

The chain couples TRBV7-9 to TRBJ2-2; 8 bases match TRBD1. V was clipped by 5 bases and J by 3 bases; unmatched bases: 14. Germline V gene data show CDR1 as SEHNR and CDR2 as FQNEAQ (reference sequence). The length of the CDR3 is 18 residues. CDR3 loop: CASSPPRGTGHDTGELFF. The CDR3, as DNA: TGTGCCAGCAGCCCCCCCCGTGGGACAGGACATGACACCGGGGAGCTGTTTTTT.

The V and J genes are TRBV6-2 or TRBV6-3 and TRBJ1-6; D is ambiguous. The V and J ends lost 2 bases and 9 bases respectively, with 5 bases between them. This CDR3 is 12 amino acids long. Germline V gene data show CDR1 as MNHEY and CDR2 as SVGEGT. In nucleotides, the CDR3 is TGTGCCAGCAGTTACCCTTTTTCACCCCTCCACTTT. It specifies CASSYPFSPLHF.

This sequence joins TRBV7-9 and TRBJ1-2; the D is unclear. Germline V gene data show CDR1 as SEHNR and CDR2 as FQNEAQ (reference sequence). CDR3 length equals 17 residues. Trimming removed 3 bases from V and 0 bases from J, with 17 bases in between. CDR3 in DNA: TGTGCCAGCAGCTTGCAACTTTACAGAACCACTAACTATGGCTACACCTTC. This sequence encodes CASSLQLYRTTNYGYTF.

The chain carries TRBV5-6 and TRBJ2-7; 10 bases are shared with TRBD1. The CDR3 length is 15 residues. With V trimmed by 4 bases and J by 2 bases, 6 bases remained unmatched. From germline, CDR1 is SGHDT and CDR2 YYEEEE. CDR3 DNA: TGTGCCAGCAGCCGGACTGGACAGGGGGCCTACGAGCAGTACTTC. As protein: CASSRTGQGAYEQYF.

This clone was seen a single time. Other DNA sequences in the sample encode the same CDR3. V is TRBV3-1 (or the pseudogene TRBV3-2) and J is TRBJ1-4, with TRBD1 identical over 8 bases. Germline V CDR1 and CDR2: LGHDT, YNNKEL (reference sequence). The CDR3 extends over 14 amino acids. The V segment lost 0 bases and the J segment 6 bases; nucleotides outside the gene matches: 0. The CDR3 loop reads CASSQEDRDEKLFF. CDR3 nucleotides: TGTGCCAGCAGCCAAGAGGACAGGGATGAAAAACTGTTTTTT.

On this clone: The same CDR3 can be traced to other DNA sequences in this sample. As DNA, the CDR3 is TGCGCCAGCAGCCAGACAGGGGTTAGCAATCAGCCCCAGCATTTT. Protein sequence: CASSQTGVSNQPQHF. The chain has TRBV4-1 and TRBJ1-5; 8 nucleotides line up with TRBD1. Per the germline V gene, CDR1 is MGHRA and CDR2 is YSYEKL. Trimming at V came to 3 bases and at J to 0 bases, leaving 1 base not matched to a gene. The CDR3 totals 15 residues.

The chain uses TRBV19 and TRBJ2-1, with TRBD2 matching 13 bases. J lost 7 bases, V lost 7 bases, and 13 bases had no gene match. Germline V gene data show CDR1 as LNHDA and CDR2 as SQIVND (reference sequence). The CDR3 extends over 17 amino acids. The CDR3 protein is CASMLQPGLAGRNEQFF. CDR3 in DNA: TGTGCCAGTATGTTACAACCGGGACTAGCGGGGCGGAATGAGCAGTTCTTC.

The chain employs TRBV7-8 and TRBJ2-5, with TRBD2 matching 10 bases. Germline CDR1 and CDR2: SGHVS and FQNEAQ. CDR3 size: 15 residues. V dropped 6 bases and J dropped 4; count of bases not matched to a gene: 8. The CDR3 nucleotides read TGTGCCAGCAGTCGCCAGCGGGGGGGAGCAGAGACCCAGTACTTC. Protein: CASSRQRGGAETQYF.

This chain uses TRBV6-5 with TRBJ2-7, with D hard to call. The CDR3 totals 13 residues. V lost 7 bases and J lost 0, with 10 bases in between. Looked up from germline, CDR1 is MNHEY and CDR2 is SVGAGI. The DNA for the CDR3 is TGTGCCAGCACAGCAGGCTCCTCCTACGAGCAGTACTTC. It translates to CASTAGSSYEQYF.

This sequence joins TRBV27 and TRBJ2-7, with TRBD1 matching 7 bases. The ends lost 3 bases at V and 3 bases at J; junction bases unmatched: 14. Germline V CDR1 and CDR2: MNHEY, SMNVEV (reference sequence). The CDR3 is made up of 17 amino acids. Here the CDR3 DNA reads TGTGCCAGCAGTTTCTCCATATACCCGGGACAGAGCTACGAGCAGTACTTC. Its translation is CASSFSIYPGQSYEQYF.

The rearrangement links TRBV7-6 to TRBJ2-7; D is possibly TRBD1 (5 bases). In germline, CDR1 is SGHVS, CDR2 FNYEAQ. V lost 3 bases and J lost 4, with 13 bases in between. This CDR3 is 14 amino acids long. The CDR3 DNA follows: TGTGCCAGCAGCTTCAGGGAAGGGCCGTACGAGCAGTACTTC. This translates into CASSFREGPYEQYF.

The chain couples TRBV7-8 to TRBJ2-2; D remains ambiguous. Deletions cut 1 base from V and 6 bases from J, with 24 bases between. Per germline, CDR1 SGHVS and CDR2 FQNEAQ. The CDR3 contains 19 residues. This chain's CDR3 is CASSLVFRVFVLSAGELFF. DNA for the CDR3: TGTGCCAGCAGCTTAGTCTTTCGGGTTTTCGTACTCTCGGCCGGGGAGCTGTTTTTT.

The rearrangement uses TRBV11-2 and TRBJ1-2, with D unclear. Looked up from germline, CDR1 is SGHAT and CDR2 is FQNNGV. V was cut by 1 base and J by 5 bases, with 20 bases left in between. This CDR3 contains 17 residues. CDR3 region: CASSLVSFGLVTYGYTF. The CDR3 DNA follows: TGTGCCAGCAGCTTAGTCTCTTTTGGCCTAGTAACGTATGGCTACACCTTC.

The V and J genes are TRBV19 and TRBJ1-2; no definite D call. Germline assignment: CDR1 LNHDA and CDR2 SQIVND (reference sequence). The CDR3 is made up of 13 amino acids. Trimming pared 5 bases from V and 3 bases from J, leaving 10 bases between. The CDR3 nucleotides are TGTGCCAGTAGTCCCCGGGAACACTATGGCTACACCTTC. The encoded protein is CASSPREHYGYTF.

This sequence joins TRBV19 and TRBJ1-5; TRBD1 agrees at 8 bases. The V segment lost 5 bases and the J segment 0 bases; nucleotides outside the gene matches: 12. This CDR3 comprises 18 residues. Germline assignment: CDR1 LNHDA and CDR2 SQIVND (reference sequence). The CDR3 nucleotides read TGTGCCAGTAGTCCCCAGGGGGCGGTGATATATAGCAATCAGCCCCAGCATTTT. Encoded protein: CASSPQGAVIYSNQPQHF. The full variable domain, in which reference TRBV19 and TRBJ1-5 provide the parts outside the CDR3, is DGGITQSPKYLFRKEGQNVTLSCEQNLNHDAMYWYRQDPGQGLRLIYYSQIVNDFQKGDIAEGYSVSREKKESFPLTVTSAQKNPTAFYLCASSPQGAVIYSNQPQHFGDGTRLSIL.

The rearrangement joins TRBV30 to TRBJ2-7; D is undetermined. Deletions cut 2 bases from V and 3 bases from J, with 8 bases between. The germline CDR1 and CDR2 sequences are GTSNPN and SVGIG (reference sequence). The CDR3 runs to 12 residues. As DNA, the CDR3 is TGTGCCTGGAGTCTAAATAACTACGAGCAGTACTTC. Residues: CAWSLNNYEQYF.